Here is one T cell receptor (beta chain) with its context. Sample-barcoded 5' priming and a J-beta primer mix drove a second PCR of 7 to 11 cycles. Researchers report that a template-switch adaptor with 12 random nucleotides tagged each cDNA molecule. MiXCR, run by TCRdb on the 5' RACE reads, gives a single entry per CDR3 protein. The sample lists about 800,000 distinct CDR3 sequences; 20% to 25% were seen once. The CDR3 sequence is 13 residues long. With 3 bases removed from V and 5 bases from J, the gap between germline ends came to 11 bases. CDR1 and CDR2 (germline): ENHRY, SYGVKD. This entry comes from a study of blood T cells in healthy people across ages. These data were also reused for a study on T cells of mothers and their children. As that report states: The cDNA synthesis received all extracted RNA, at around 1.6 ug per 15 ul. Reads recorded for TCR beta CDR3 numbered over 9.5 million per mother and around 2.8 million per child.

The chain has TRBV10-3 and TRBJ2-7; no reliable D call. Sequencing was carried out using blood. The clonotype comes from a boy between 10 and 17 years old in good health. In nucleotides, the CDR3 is TGTGCCATCAGTGACGAAGAGTCCGACGAGCAGTACTTC. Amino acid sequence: CAISDEESDEQYF.